The TCR beta chain described here comes from a study of blood T cell repertoires in COVID-19. Study-level background: Sample material is recorded as cDNA or gDNA derived from T cells, B-cell-depleted T cells, or PBMCs.

Only in-frame clones appear in the TCRdb table, and some are missing; sequencing was by immunoSEQ multiplex PCR. Of about 240,000 clones listed, around 88% are singletons. V was pared by 3 bases and J by 3 bases, with 10 bases of the junction left unmatched. CDR3 length: 17 residues. Germline CDR1 SGHNT, CDR2 YYREEE (reference sequence). This chain joins TRBV5-4 and TRBJ2-3, with 10 bases matching TRBD2. The clonotype was recovered from a man older than 75 with acute or convalescent COVID-19. The sample was peripheral blood. For the CDR3, the DNA is TGTGCCAGCAGCTCGGCGGATCTAGCGGGAGCGACAGATACGCAGTATTTT. As protein: CASSSADLAGATDTQYF. Supplemented by reference TRBV5-4 and TRBJ2-3, the full variable domain reads ETGVTQSPTHLIKTRGQQVTLRCSSQSGHNTVSWYQQALGQGPQFIFQYYREEENGRGNFPPRFSGLQFPNYSSELNVNALELDDSALYLCASSSADLAGATDTQYFGPGTRLTVL.